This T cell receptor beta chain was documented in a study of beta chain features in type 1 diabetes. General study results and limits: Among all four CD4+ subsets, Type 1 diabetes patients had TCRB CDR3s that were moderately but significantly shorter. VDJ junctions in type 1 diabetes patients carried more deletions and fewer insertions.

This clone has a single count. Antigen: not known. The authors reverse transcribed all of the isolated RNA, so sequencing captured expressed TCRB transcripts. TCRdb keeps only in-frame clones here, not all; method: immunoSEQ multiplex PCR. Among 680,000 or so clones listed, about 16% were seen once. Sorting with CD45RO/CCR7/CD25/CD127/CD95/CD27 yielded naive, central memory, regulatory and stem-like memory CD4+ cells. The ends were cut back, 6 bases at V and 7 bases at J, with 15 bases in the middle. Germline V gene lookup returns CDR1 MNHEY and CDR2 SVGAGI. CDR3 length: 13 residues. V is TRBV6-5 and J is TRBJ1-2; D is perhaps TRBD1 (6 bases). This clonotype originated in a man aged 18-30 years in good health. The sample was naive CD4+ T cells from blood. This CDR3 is CASSHKTGSGYTF. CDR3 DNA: TGTGCCAGCAGCCACAAGACAGGTAGTGGCTACACCTTC.